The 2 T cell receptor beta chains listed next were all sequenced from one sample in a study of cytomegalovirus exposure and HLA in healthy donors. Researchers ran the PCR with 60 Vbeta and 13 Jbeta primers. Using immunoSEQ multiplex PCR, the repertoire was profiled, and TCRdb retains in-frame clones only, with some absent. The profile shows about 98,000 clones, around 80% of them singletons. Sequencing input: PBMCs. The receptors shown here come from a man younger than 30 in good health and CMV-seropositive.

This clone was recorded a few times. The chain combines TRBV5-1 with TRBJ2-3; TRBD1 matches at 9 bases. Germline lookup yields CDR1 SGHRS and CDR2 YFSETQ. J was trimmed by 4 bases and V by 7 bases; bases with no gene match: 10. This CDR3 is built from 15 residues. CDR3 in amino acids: CASWGQGRAADTQYF. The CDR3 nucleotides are TGCGCCAGCTGGGGACAGGGACGAGCGGCAGATACGCAGTATTTT.

CDR3 loop: CASSLYRESQPQHF. DNA for the CDR3: TGTGCCAGCAGTTTATACAGGGAAAGTCAGCCCCAGCATTTT. This chain connects TRBV27 to TRBJ1-5; possibly TRBD1 for D (6 bases). Trimming removed 1 base from V and 6 bases from J, with 10 bases in between. The CDR3 is 14 residues long. CDR1 and CDR2 (germline): MNHEY, SMNVEV (reference sequence).